The T cell receptor beta chain under discussion was sequenced for a study of T-cell reconstitution after alpha-beta-depleted transplantation in children. A TCRbeta library incorporating unique molecular identifiers was prepared. In TCRdb, the PCR reads were re-called with MiXCR into one record per CDR3 protein. The top ten clones hold around 4.1% of a sample with 350,000 to 400,000 distinct CDR3 sequences, about an eighth of them seen once. The CDR3 extends over 13 amino acids. V was clipped by 4 bases and J by 5 bases, with 14 bases between them. Germline V gives CDR1 SQVTM, CDR2 ANQGSEA. Here the sequenced sample was PBMCs, taken from the stem cell graft. This receptor was identified in a human donor who donated a stem cell graft to a child with Fanconi anemia. This chain connects TRBV29-1 to TRBJ1-1; possibly TRBD1 for D (6 bases). The CDR3 region has the DNA TGCAGCGTTGGTAGAGGGCAGGGGACTGAAGCTTTCTTT. Translated, it gives CSVGRGQGTEAFF.